Below, 21 T cell receptor beta chains from the same sample are listed, as sequenced in a study of beta chain features in type 1 diabetes. Findings and limits, study-wide: Shorter TCRB CDR3s, moderately but significantly so, were found in Type 1 diabetes patients in all four CD4+ subsets.

Every bit of the isolated RNA underwent reverse transcription, so sequencing read expressed TCRB transcripts. The repertoire was sequenced with immunoSEQ multiplex PCR; TCRdb's copy has only in-frame clones and lacks some. The sample shows about 47,000 clones, roughly 48% of them seen only once. Which antigens these TCRs recognize remains unknown. The sample was stem cell memory CD4+ T cells from blood. The receptors here all came from a man aged 25-45 years with type 1 diabetes.

CDR3: CASSLGGGSTDTQYF. The DNA for the CDR3 is TGCGCCAGCAGCTTGGGGGGCGGTTCCACAGATACGCAGTATTTT. V usage is TRBV5-1 and J usage is TRBJ2-3; possibly TRBD1 for D (5 bases). With 0 bases removed from V and 2 bases from J, the gap between germline ends came to 10 bases. The germline V gene has CDR1 SGHRS and CDR2 YFSETQ. This CDR3 has 15 residues.

The rearrangement links TRBV5-4 to TRBJ2-4, with 13 bases fitting TRBD2. Germline values: CDR1 SGHNT, CDR2 YYREEE (reference sequence). CDR3 size: 15 residues. V trimming: 4 bases; J trimming: 9 bases; junction bases outside the gene matches: 7. CDR3 amino acids: CASSQGTSGTGIQYF. The CDR3 DNA follows: TGTGCCAGCAGCCAAGGGACTAGCGGGACGGGCATTCAGTACTTC.

In its sample, this clone was seen a few times. V is TRBV18 and J is TRBJ2-7, with D maybe TRBD2 (7 bases). V lost 3 bases and J lost 4, with 16 bases in between. This CDR3 comprises 15 residues. Germline V lookup: CDR1 KGHSH, CDR2 LQKENI. CDR3 sequence: CASSPAARGGYEQYF. The CDR3 DNA reads as TGTGCCAGCTCACCCGCCGCCAGGGGAGGGTACGAGCAGTACTTC.

In this sample, this clone turned up a few times. V gene TRBV28 combines with J gene TRBJ2-5, with 9 bases lining up with TRBD1. CDR1 and CDR2 from the germline V gene are MDHEN and SYDVKM. The CDR3 consists of 14 residues. V lost 5 bases to trimming and J lost 1 base; unmatched junction nucleotides: 2. The CDR3 protein is CASSQGQGQETQYF. CDR3 bases: TGTGCCAGCAGTCAGGGACAGGGCCAAGAGACCCAGTACTTC.

V is TRBV5-1 and J is TRBJ2-5, with 8 bases that match TRBD1. Germline V gives CDR1 SGHRS, CDR2 YFSETQ. The CDR3 totals 14 residues. With V trimmed by 7 bases and J by 1 base, 6 bases remained unmatched. The chain's CDR3 is CASGKQGVQETQYF. As DNA, the CDR3 is TGCGCCAGCGGGAAACAGGGGGTCCAAGAGACCCAGTACTTC.

In its sample, this clone was seen a few times. The CDR3 is CAWSVGRLAGGPLEFF. The CDR3 coding sequence is TGTGCCTGGAGTGTAGGGAGACTAGCGGGAGGGCCTCTGGAGTTCTTC. The chain carries TRBV30 and TRBJ2-1; 14 bases match TRBD2. Germline loops: CDR1 GTSNPN, CDR2 SVGIG (reference sequence). This CDR3 is built from 16 residues. Trimming took 0 bases from V and 14 from J; bases not matched to a gene: 12.

V usage is TRBV19 and J usage is TRBJ2-5, with TRBD1 matching 9 bases. There are 15 residues in the CDR3. Losses at the gene ends were 5 bases for V and 5 bases for J; bases not matched to a gene: 9. Germline CDR1 is LNHDA and CDR2 is SQIVND (reference sequence). Here the CDR3 reads CASSSTGGYGETQYF. CDR3 nucleotide sequence: TGTGCCAGTAGTTCCACAGGGGGCTATGGGGAGACCCAGTACTTC.

This clone was observed once. The chain combines TRBV5-4 with TRBJ1-4; D call uncertain. CDR3 length equals 13 residues. Trimming took off 5 bases at V and 4 bases at J, with 9 bases between the two ends. The V gene's germline CDR1 is SGHNT and CDR2 YYREEE (reference sequence). DNA of the CDR3: TGTGCCAGCAGTGGGAGGGATAATGAAAAACTGTTTTTT. Translating it yields CASSGRDNEKLFF. Looking up the rest from reference TRBV5-4 and TRBJ1-4 gives the full variable domain: ETGVTQSPTHLIKTRGQQVTLRCSSQSGHNTVSWYQQALGQGPQFIFQYYREEENGRGNFPPRFSGLQFPNYSSELNVNALELDDSALYLCASSGRDNEKLFFGSGTQLSVL.

The V call is TRBV6-1, the J call TRBJ1-2; 9 bases agree with TRBD1. J was trimmed by 8 bases and V by 4 bases; bases with no gene match: 5. Germline assignment: CDR1 MNHNS and CDR2 SASEGT. This CDR3 spans 13 amino acids. CDR3 DNA sequence: TGTGCCAGCAGTGCGGGACAGGGACAAGGCTACACCTTC. Protein: CASSAGQGQGYTF.

The chain couples TRBV7-8 to TRBJ1-5; D may be TRBD1 (5 bases). V lost 4 bases, J lost 5 bases, and 9 bases lay in between. This CDR3 is built from 13 residues. Germline CDR1 and CDR2: SGHVS and FQNEAQ. The CDR3 DNA sequence: TGTGCCAGCAGCTCACAGACAGATCAGCCCCAGCATTTT. This codes for CASSSQTDQPQHF.

J is TRBJ2-7 and V is TRBV5-1; the match to TRBD2 covers 10 bases. The germline gives CDR1 SGHRS, CDR2 YFSETQ. This CDR3 is built from 15 residues. V lost 0 bases and J lost 4; bases outside the gene matches: 4. CDR3 residues: CASSLVASGSYEQYF. The CDR3, as DNA: TGCGCCAGCAGCTTGGTGGCTAGCGGGAGTTACGAGCAGTACTTC.

The chain uses TRBV10-2 and TRBJ2-1; no firm D call. The CDR3 loop spans 11 amino acids. Germline CDR1 is WSHSY and CDR2 is SAAADI. Trimming stripped 8 bases from V and 3 bases from J, with 5 bases between. The DNA of the CDR3 is TGCGCCAGCTCCCTCTACAATGAGCAGTTCTTC. Translated, it gives CASSLYNEQFF.

The V call is TRBV5-6, the J call TRBJ2-5; D call uncertain. The CDR3 totals 13 residues. Trimming took 2 bases from V and 3 from J, leaving 8 bases between them. Germline CDR1 and CDR2: SGHDT and YYEEEE. For the CDR3, the DNA is TGTGCCAGCAGCTTATGGCCCGAAGAGACCCAGTACTTC. Protein product: CASSLWPEETQYF.

This clone appeared a few times. The chain has TRBV2 and TRBJ2-7; D might be TRBD2 (6 bases). CDR1 is SNHLY, CDR2 FYNNEI, per germline. This CDR3 has 14 residues. Trimming cost V 7 bases and J 0 bases, with 13 bases left between them. The CDR3 nucleotides read TGTGCCAGCACAAGGGACTTCTCCTCCTACGAGCAGTACTTC. This codes for CASTRDFSSYEQYF.

A few counts support this clone. The chain carries TRBV19 and TRBJ1-5, with D possibly TRBD1 on 6 matching bases. CDR3 length: 14 residues. Trimming removed 2 bases at V and 1 base at J, with 6 bases between. Germline V gene data show CDR1 as LNHDA and CDR2 as SQIVND (reference sequence). This CDR3 is CASSITGSNQPQHF. The CDR3 bases are TGTGCCAGTAGTATAACAGGGAGCAATCAGCCCCAGCATTTT.

This chain links TRBV30 with TRBJ1-5, with 7 bases fitting TRBD1. CDR1 GTSNPN and CDR2 SVGIG come from the germline V gene (reference sequence). J was trimmed by 6 bases and V by 0 bases; bases with no gene match: 8. The CDR3 contains 15 residues. The CDR3 loop reads CAWSVKQGRFQPQHF. Here the CDR3 DNA reads TGTGCCTGGAGTGTTAAACAGGGGAGATTTCAGCCCCAGCATTTT.

There are a few counts of this clone. The V gene is TRBV15, the J gene TRBJ1-1, with a tentative D call TRBD1 (5 bases). V lost 5 bases and J 3 bases, leaving 16 bases between the germline ends. The CDR3 has 15 residues. Germline loops: CDR1 LNHNV, CDR2 YYDKDF (reference sequence). As DNA, the CDR3 is TGTGCCACCAGCGGACCAAGGGACTTCTACACTGAAGCTTTCTTT. It specifies CATSGPRDFYTEAFF. The full variable domain, its missing parts supplied by reference TRBV15 and TRBJ1-1, is DAMVIQNPRYQVTQFGKPVTLSCSQTLNHNVMYWYQQKSSQAPKLLFHYYDKDFNNEADTPDNFQSRRPNTSFCFLDIRSPGLGDTAMYLCATSGPRDFYTEAFFGQGTRLTVV.

The J gene is TRBJ2-1, the V gene TRBV5-1, with 9 bases matching TRBD1. Germline CDR1 SGHRS, CDR2 YFSETQ. Trimming removed 5 bases from V and 11 bases from J; junction bases left unmatched: 20. This CDR3 spans 17 amino acids. The CDR3 here is CASSRTARDRVDSQQFF. CDR3 bases: TGCGCCAGCAGTCGTACCGCCCGGGACAGGGTAGATTCGCAGCAGTTCTTC.

The V and J genes are TRBV27 and TRBJ1-1; D call uncertain. The ends were cut back, 1 base at V and 5 bases at J, with 11 bases in the middle. Per germline, CDR1 MNHEY and CDR2 SMNVEV (reference sequence). The CDR3 runs to 14 residues. The CDR3 bases are TGTGCCAGCAGTTTATTCTTCGGAGGGACTGAAGCTTTCTTT. Translation gives CASSLFFGGTEAFF.

This rearrangement joins TRBV7-2 to TRBJ2-2, with a tentative D call TRBD2 (6 bases). CDR3 length: 14 amino acids. CDR1 SGHTA and CDR2 FQGNSA come from the germline V gene. V shed 5 bases and J shed 6 bases, with 13 bases lying between them. The CDR3 DNA sequence: TGTGCCAGCAGCCCCGCGTCGGGAGCCGGGGAGCTGTTTTTT. Translated, it gives CASSPASGAGELFF.

V is TRBV28 and J is TRBJ2-1; the D gene is possibly TRBD2 (6 bases). CDR3 length equals 15 residues. Germline CDR1 MDHEN, CDR2 SYDVKM. V lost 3 bases to trimming and J lost 10 bases, with 19 bases between them. The CDR3 is CASSFRDHGGREQFF. The CDR3 region has the DNA TGTGCCAGCAGTTTCCGGGACCACGGAGGGCGAGAGCAGTTCTTC.